The 2 T cell receptor beta chains reported below all come from one sample, sequenced in a study of blood T cell repertoires in COVID-19. The assay was immunoSEQ multiplex PCR, and TCRdb's table has in-frame clones only and misses some. The sample lists under 300,000 clones; about nine tenths were seen once. Sequenced: peripheral blood. Every receptor here comes from a woman younger than 45 with COVID-19, enrolled during active disease.

CDR3 sequence reads: CASSGQGSSGANVLTF. CDR3 nucleotides: TGTGCCAGCAGCGGACAGGGGAGCTCTGGGGCCAACGTCCTGACTTTC. The rearrangement uses TRBV2 and TRBJ2-6, with 9 bases identical to TRBD1. V lost 6 bases, J lost 0 bases, and 3 bases stayed unmatched. The CDR3 runs 16 residues. CDR1 is SNHLY and CDR2 is FYNNEI in the germline V gene.

This clone turned up a few times. The chain has TRBV5-1 and TRBJ2-7, with 9 bases lining up with TRBD1. From germline, CDR1 is SGHRS and CDR2 YFSETQ. The CDR3 spans 15 residues. V was clipped by 4 bases and J by 5 bases; unmatched bases: 10. The CDR3 is CASSPNRDRDDEQYF. In DNA, the CDR3 is TGCGCCAGCAGCCCTAACCGGGACAGGGACGACGAGCAGTACTTC.